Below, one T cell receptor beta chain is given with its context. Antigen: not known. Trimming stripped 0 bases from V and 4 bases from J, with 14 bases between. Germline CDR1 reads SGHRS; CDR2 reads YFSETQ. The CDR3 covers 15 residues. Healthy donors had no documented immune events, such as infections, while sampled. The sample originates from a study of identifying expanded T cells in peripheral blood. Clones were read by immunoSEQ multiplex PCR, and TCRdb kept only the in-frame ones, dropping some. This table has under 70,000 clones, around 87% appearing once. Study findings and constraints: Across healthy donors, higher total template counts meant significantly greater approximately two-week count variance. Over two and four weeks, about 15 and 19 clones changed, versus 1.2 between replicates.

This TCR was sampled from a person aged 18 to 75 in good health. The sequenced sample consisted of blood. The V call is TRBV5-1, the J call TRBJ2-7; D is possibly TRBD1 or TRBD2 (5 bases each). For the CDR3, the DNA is TGCGCCAGCAGCTTGGTGTCCGGGACGGATTACGAGCAGTACTTC. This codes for CASSLVSGTDYEQYF.